The 17 T cell receptor beta chains in this list originate from one sample, sequenced in a study of blood T cell repertoires in COVID-19. Method: immunoSEQ multiplex PCR; TCRdb's copy keeps in-frame clones and lacks some. This table has about 150,000 clones, about nine tenths appearing once. The sequenced sample was peripheral blood. The receptors stem from a woman in her sixties or seventies with acute or convalescent COVID-19.

The chain carries TRBV6-5 and TRBJ1-6; D is unresolved. CDR1 and CDR2 from the germline V gene are MNHEY and SVGAGI. The V gene lost 0 bases and the J gene lost 2 bases, with 8 bases spanning the gap. The CDR3 sequence is 16 residues long. The CDR3 DNA reads TGTGCCAGCAGTTACTCGCGGGGAACCTATAATTCACCCCTCCACTTT. Encoded protein: CASSYSRGTYNSPLHF.

The rearrangement uses TRBV15 and TRBJ1-6; the match to TRBD1 covers 9 bases. Germline CDR1 is LNHNV and CDR2 is YYDKDF (reference sequence). V lost 4 bases and J lost 3; bases outside the gene matches: 7. The CDR3 has 17 residues. In nucleotides, the CDR3 is TGTGCCACCAGCACCCGACAGGGGGGGGTCTATAATTCACCCCTCCACTTT. This encodes CATSTRQGGVYNSPLHF. Full variable domain (remainder filled in from reference TRBV15 and TRBJ1-6): DAMVIQNPRYQVTQFGKPVTLSCSQTLNHNVMYWYQQKSSQAPKLLFHYYDKDFNNEADTPDNFQSRRPNTSFCFLDIRSPGLGDTAMYLCATSTRQGGVYNSPLHFGNGTRLTVT.

The gene calls are TRBV9 and TRBJ2-7, with D tentatively TRBD2 (6 bases). V lost 0 bases, J lost 3 bases, and 10 bases lay in between. This CDR3 has 14 amino acids. The germline CDR1 and CDR2 sequences are SGDLS and YYNGEE. The CDR3 reads CASSVVPGSYEQYF. DNA for the CDR3: TGTGCCAGCAGCGTAGTACCCGGGAGCTACGAGCAGTACTTC.

In its sample, this clone was seen once. The chain recombines TRBV15 with TRBJ1-6; possibly TRBD1 for D (5 bases). CDR1 is LNHNV and CDR2 is YYDKDF in the germline V gene (reference sequence). V lost 3 bases to trimming and J lost 7 bases, with 10 bases between them. The CDR3 has 14 residues. Here the CDR3 DNA reads TGTGCCACCAGCAGGGACACACGGAATTCACCCCTCCACTTT. Protein product: CATSRDTRNSPLHF.

This chain links TRBV6-5 with TRBJ1-2; D possibly corresponds to TRBD1 (6 bases). Per the germline V gene, CDR1 is MNHEY and CDR2 is SVGAGI. The CDR3 loop spans 15 amino acids. Trimming pared 7 bases from V and 5 bases from J, leaving 20 bases between. CDR3 in DNA: TGTGCCAGCATGAAGACGACCGGGACAAAGTATGGCTACACCTTC. Amino acids: CASMKTTGTKYGYTF.

Only a few counts were recorded for this clone. V is TRBV19 and J is TRBJ1-5, with TRBD1 as a possible D gene (5 bases). V lost 7 bases and J lost 5, with 18 bases in between. Germline V gives CDR1 LNHDA, CDR2 SQIVND (reference sequence). This CDR3 spans 15 amino acids. The DNA of the CDR3 is TGTGCCAGTATTCCCGGGGGGGTCGGGGATCAGCCCCAGCATTTT. Translated, it gives CASIPGGVGDQPQHF.

The chain employs TRBV7-8 and TRBJ2-7, with TRBD1 as a possible D gene (5 bases). The CDR3 length is 13 residues. Looked up from germline, CDR1 is SGHVS and CDR2 is FQNEAQ. V shed 7 bases and J shed 1 base, with 11 bases lying between them. CDR3 bases: TGTGCCAGCACCTCCAGGGCATCCTACGAGCAGTACTTC. This codes for CASTSRASYEQYF. Filled out from reference TRBV7-8 and TRBJ2-7, the complete variable domain reads GAGVSQSPRYKVAKRGQDVALRCDPISGHVSLFWYQQALGQGPEFLTYFQNEAQLDKSGLPSDRFFAERPEGSVSTLKIQRTQQEDSAVYLCASTSRASYEQYFGPGTRLTVT.

The V call is TRBV7-9, the J call TRBJ2-1; 7 bases align to TRBD2. The CDR3 is 14 residues long. V gave up 5 bases and J gave up 10 bases; unmatched junction bases: 11. Germline lookup yields CDR1 SEHNR and CDR2 FQNEAQ (reference sequence). CDR3 bases: TGTGCCAGCAGCGTCCGGGACTATTCCAAGGAGCAGTTCTTC. Protein sequence: CASSVRDYSKEQFF.

The chain links TRBV4-2 to TRBJ1-2; D is unresolved. CDR3 size: 17 residues. V was shortened by 1 base and J by 3 bases, with 18 bases between the two germline ends. Germline V lookup: CDR1 LGHNA, CDR2 YNFKEQ. DNA of the CDR3: TGTGCCAGCAGCCAAGCGGAGGGAAAATCAGGAGACTATGGCTACACCTTC. Translated: CASSQAEGKSGDYGYTF.

J is TRBJ1-2 and V is TRBV4-1; possibly TRBD1 for D (6 bases). Trimming removed 0 bases at V and 5 bases at J, with 16 bases between. Germline CDR1 is MGHRA and CDR2 is YSYEKL. The CDR3 totals 16 residues. CDR3 in DNA: TGCGCCAGCAGCCAAGATCCTGGGGCCAGGGGATATGGCTACACCTTC. Its protein is CASSQDPGARGYGYTF.

V is TRBV18 and J is TRBJ2-1; TRBD2 aligns across 8 bases. Germline CDR1 reads KGHSH; CDR2 reads LQKENI. The CDR3 extends over 17 amino acids. V lost 3 bases, J lost 0 bases, and 7 bases stayed unmatched. CDR3 nucleotides: TGTGCCAGCTCACCCCCGGCTAGCGGGCTCTCCTACAATGAGCAGTTCTTC. Protein: CASSPPASGLSYNEQFF.

V and J are TRBV11-2 and TRBJ2-2; TRBD2 might be the D (5 bases). This CDR3 comprises 14 residues. Germline V gene sequence: CDR1 SGHAT, CDR2 FQNNGV. V gave up 4 bases and J gave up 4 bases, with 10 bases separating them. CDR3 sequence: CASSYNAGTGELFF. The CDR3 bases are TGTGCCAGCAGCTACAACGCGGGCACCGGGGAGCTGTTTTTT.

The rearrangement links TRBV14 to TRBJ1-1; no reliable D call. CDR1 is SGHDN and CDR2 is FVKESK in the germline V gene. V was cut by 5 bases and J by 1 base, with 8 bases left in between. The CDR3 runs to 13 residues. The CDR3 nucleotides are TGTGCCAGCAGCAACTTCCGGAACACTGAAGCTTTCTTT. As protein: CASSNFRNTEAFF.

The chain joins TRBV10-1 to TRBJ1-1; D might be TRBD1 (5 bases). The CDR3 is 15 residues long. The germline V and J ends were trimmed by 0 bases and 1 base, with 9 bases remaining between them. From germline, CDR1 is WNHNN and CDR2 SYGVQD (reference sequence). Here the CDR3 DNA reads TGCGCCAGCAGTGAGTCTTGGCAGGGGAACACTGAAGCTTTCTTT. Amino acids: CASSESWQGNTEAFF.

The chain combines TRBV3-1 (or the pseudogene TRBV3-2) with TRBJ1-2; the D gene is possibly TRBD1 (5 bases). Per germline, CDR1 LGHDT and CDR2 YNNKEL (reference sequence). CDR3 length equals 16 residues. The V gene lost 4 bases and the J gene lost 0 bases, with 15 bases spanning the gap. CDR3 sequence reads: CASSRGHNRANYGYTF. In nucleotides, the CDR3 is TGTGCCAGCAGCCGCGGACACAACCGAGCTAACTATGGCTACACCTTC.

This sequence joins TRBV6-5 and TRBJ1-2; D call uncertain. This CDR3 is 14 amino acids long. V was cut by 10 bases and J by 1 base, with 16 bases left in between. Per the germline V gene, CDR1 is MNHEY and CDR2 is SVGAGI. This CDR3 is CATPWGDGNYGYTF. The CDR3 region has the DNA TGTGCCACCCCTTGGGGAGACGGTAACTATGGCTACACCTTC.

The rearrangement links TRBV30 to TRBJ1-2; the D is unclear. The V end lost 0 bases, the J end lost 8 bases, and 13 bases lay between the germline ends. The CDR3 loop spans 13 amino acids. Per the germline V gene, CDR1 is GTSNPN and CDR2 is SVGIG (reference sequence). In DNA, the CDR3 is TGTGCCTGGAGTGTACTCAGGTCGGGAGGCTACACCTTC. This encodes CAWSVLRSGGYTF.